These 3 T cell receptor beta chains originate from one sample sequenced in a study of shared clonotypes between healthy human individuals. The method was immunoSEQ multiplex PCR; TCRdb's version includes in-frame clones alone and lacks a portion of them. The sample includes 2 million to 3 million clones, 80% to 95% of them seen just once. Sequenced material: naive CD4+ T cells from PBMCs. Sample subset: CD45RA+ positively selected. The source of these receptors is a man younger than 35 in good health. Some clones in this sample may be carry-over from other donors' samples.

The CDR3 region has the DNA TGTGCCAGTAGTACCGCCCGCGGGAGGGCCTACGGGCAGTTCTTC. It codes for CASSTARGRAYGQFF. This chain uses TRBV19 with TRBJ2-1, with TRBD2 identical over 9 bases. The germline CDR1 and CDR2 sequences are LNHDA and SQIVND (reference sequence). After removal of 4 bases from V and 12 bases from J, the junction contained 13 bases not matched to a gene. This CDR3 region has 15 residues.

This clone has just one count. The CDR3 DNA sequence: TGTGCCAGCAGTCGAGAGGGGACAGGGGGTTACGAGCAGTACTTC. Translating gives CASSREGTGGYEQYF. The chain couples TRBV5-8 to TRBJ2-7, with 11 nucleotides matching TRBD1. The CDR3 has 15 amino acids. Trimming removed 5 bases from V and 4 bases from J; junction bases left unmatched: 8. CDR1 and CDR2 (germline): SGHTS, YDEGEE.

This chain joins TRBV7-8 and TRBJ2-2; D is perhaps TRBD1 (5 bases). V shed 1 base and J shed 6 bases, with 9 bases lying between them. The CDR3 totals 14 residues. Germline loops: CDR1 SGHVS, CDR2 FQNEAQ. The CDR3 nucleotides read TGTGCCAGCAGCTTAGGAAGGGGTCCCGGGGAGCTGTTTTTT. This sequence encodes CASSLGRGPGELFF.